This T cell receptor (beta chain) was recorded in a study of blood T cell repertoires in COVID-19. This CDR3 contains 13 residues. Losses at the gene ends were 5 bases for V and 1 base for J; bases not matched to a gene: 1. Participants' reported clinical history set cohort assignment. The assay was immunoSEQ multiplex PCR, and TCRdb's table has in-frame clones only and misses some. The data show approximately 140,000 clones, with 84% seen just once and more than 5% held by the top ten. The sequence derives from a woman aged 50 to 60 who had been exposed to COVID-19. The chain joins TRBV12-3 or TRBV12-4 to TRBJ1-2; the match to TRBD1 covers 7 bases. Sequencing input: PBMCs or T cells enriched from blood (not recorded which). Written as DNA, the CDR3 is TGTGCCAGCAGTAGGGACAGTAACTATGGCTACACCTTC. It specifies CASSRDSNYGYTF.